These 9 T cell receptor beta chains came from one sample sequenced in a study of beta chain features in type 1 diabetes. Study outcomes and limitations: People with Type 1 diabetes carried modestly yet significantly shorter TCRB CDR3s in all four CD4+ subsets.

These receptors' targets are unknown. Expressed TCRB transcripts were sequenced, since all the RNA that had been isolated was reverse transcribed. Produced via immunoSEQ multiplex PCR; TCRdb's table is partial and in-frame only. The repertoire has roughly 240,000 clones, approximately 25% of them found once; the top ten carry around 0.013%. The sequenced sample was naive CD4+ T cells from blood. Source of these receptors: a woman aged 25 to 39 with type 1 diabetes.

V usage is TRBV6-1 and J usage is TRBJ2-5, with 8 bases that match TRBD1. This CDR3 has 13 residues. The junction had 6 bases not matched to a gene; V was cut back by 7 bases and J by 5 bases. Germline CDR1 reads MNHNS; CDR2 reads SASEGT. In nucleotides, the CDR3 is TGTGCCAGCAACGGACAGGGCGGGGAGACCCAGTACTTC. It translates to CASNGQGGETQYF.

In this sample, this clone turned up a few times. The V and J genes are TRBV29-1 and TRBJ1-1; no definite D call. Germline V gene lookup returns CDR1 SQVTM and CDR2 ANQGSEA. V lost 4 bases and J lost 6, with 12 bases in between. CDR3 length: 12 amino acids. This chain's CDR3 is CSVVEGIPEAFF. Written as DNA, the CDR3 is TGCAGCGTTGTTGAGGGTATCCCTGAAGCTTTCTTT.

The gene calls are TRBV29-1 and TRBJ2-2; 7 nucleotides line up with TRBD2. The trim removed 4 bases at V and 5 bases at J, leaving 4 bases unmatched. The germline V gene encodes CDR1 SQVTM and CDR2 ANQGSEA. The CDR3 is 13 residues long. Here the CDR3 reads CSVGGGSTGELFF. The CDR3 DNA follows: TGCAGCGTTGGGGGCGGGAGTACCGGGGAGCTGTTTTTT.

The table lists this clone with a few counts. J is TRBJ2-1 and V is TRBV7-3; 10 bases fit TRBD2. Germline CDR1 is SGHTA and CDR2 is FQGTGA. The CDR3 totals 15 residues. With V trimmed by 5 bases and J by 4 bases, 5 bases remained unmatched. The CDR3 DNA is TGTGCCAGCAGCCCCGGGACTAGCGAGTACAATGAGCAGTTCTTC. Translation: CASSPGTSEYNEQFF.

This clone was recorded only once. The chain recombines TRBV29-1 with TRBJ2-5; 7 nucleotides match TRBD1. The CDR3 runs 12 residues. CDR1 and CDR2 (germline): SQVTM, ANQGSEA. J lost 11 bases, V lost 3 bases, and 9 bases had no gene match. The CDR3 region has the DNA TGCAGCGTTGAGACAGGGATAGGGGAGCAGTACTTC. Protein product: CSVETGIGEQYF.

The J gene is TRBJ2-5, the V gene TRBV30; D might be TRBD1 (6 bases). The germline CDR1 and CDR2 sequences are GTSNPN and SVGIG (reference sequence). V lost 0 bases and J lost 1, with 12 bases in between. This CDR3 contains 15 residues. The CDR3 DNA reads as TGTGCCTGGAGTGTATCTGGGACACCCCAAGAGACCCAGTACTTC. This translates into CAWSVSGTPQETQYF.

On this clone: Other DNA sequences in this sample translate to the same CDR3. V gene TRBV5-4 combines with J gene TRBJ2-5, with TRBD2 matching over 8 bases. Germline CDR1 is SGHNT and CDR2 is YYREEE (reference sequence). The CDR3 is 13 amino acids. V was clipped by 3 bases and J by 5 bases; unmatched bases: 3. CDR3 nucleotides: TGTGCCAGCAGCTCAGCGGGAGTGGAGACCCAGTACTTC. Protein product: CASSSAGVETQYF.

This chain connects TRBV4-1 to TRBJ2-7, with 12 bases identical to TRBD1. CDR1 is MGHRA and CDR2 is YSYEKL in the germline V gene. Trimming took 4 bases from V and 6 from J; bases not matched to a gene: 13. The CDR3 totals 17 residues. As DNA, the CDR3 is TGCGCCAGCAGCCGCATCGGGATTGGGACAGGGGGCGCCGAGCAGTACTTC. It yields the protein CASSRIGIGTGGAEQYF.

The rearrangement links TRBV5-6 to TRBJ2-5, with D unclear. This CDR3 has 15 residues. Germline CDR1 is SGHDT and CDR2 is YYEEEE. V dropped 1 base and J dropped 2 bases, with 12 bases sitting between them. CDR3 in amino acids: CASSLTRINQETQYF. The CDR3 DNA follows: TGTGCCAGCAGCTTGACTCGAATTAATCAAGAGACCCAGTACTTC. Full variable domain (outside the CDR3, taken from reference TRBV5-6 and TRBJ2-5): DAGVTQSPTHLIKTRGQQVTLRCSPKSGHDTVSWYQQALGQGPQFIFQYYEEEERQRGNFPDRFSGHQFPNYSSELNVNALLLGDSALYLCASSLTRINQETQYFGPGTRLLVL.